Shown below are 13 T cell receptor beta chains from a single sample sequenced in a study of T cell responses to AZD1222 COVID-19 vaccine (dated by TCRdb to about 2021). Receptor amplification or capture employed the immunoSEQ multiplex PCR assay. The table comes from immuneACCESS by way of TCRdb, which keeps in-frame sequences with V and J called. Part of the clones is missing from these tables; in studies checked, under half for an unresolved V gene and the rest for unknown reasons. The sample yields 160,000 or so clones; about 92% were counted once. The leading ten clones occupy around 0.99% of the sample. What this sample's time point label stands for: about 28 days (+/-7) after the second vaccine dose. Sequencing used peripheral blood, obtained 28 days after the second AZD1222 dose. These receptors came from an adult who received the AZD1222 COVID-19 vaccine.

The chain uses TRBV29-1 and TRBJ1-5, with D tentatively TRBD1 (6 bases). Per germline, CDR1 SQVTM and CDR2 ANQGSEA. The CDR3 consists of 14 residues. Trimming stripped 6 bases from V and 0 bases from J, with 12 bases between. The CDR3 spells CSVATGSSNQPQHF. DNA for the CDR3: TGCAGCGTAGCCACAGGGAGTAGCAATCAGCCCCAGCATTTT.

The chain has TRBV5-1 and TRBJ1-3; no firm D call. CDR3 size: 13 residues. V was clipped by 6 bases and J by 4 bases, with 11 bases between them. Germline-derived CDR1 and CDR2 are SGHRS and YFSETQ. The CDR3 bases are TGCGCCAGCACCACCGAAGTCGGAAACACCATATATTTT. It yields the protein CASTTEVGNTIYF.

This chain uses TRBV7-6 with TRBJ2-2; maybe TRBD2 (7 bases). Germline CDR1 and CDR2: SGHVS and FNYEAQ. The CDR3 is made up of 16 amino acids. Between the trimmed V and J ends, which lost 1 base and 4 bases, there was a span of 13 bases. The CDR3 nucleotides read TGTGCCAGCAGCTTAGGCCAGGGGAGGGGCACCGGGGAGCTGTTTTTT. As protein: CASSLGQGRGTGELFF.

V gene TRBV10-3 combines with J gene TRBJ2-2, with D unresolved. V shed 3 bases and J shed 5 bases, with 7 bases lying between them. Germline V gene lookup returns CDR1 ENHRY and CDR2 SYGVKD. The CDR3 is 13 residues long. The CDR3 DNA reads TGTGCCATCAGTGACGGTCGGACCGGGGAGCTGTTTTTT. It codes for CAISDGRTGELFF.

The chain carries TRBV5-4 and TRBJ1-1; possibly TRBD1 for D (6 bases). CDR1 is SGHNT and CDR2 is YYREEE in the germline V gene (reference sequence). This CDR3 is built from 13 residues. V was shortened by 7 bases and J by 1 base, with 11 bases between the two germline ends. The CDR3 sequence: CASLLQGNTEAFF. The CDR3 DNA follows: TGTGCCAGCCTACTACAGGGGAACACTGAAGCTTTCTTT.

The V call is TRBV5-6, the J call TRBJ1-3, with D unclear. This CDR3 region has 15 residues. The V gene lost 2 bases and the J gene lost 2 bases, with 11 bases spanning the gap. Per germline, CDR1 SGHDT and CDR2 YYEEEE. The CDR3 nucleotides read TGTGCCAGCAGCTTATGGGGAGCACCTGGAAACACCATATATTTT. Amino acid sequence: CASSLWGAPGNTIYF.

CDR3 coding DNA: TGTGCCAGTAGTAGGATCGGGACAGGGGAGGATGAAGCTTTCTTT. Its translation: CASSRIGTGEDEAFF. The chain links TRBV19 to TRBJ1-1, with TRBD1 matching over 10 bases. CDR1 is LNHDA and CDR2 is SQIVND in the germline V gene (reference sequence). The CDR3 spans 15 residues. After removal of 4 bases from V and 7 bases from J, the junction contained 9 bases not matched to a gene.

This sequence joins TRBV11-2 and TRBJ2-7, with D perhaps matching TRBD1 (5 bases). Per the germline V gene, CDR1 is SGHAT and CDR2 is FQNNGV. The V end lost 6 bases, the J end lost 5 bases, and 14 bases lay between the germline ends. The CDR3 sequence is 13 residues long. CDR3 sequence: CASRAGFAHEQYF. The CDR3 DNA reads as TGTGCCAGCAGAGCAGGGTTTGCCCACGAGCAGTACTTC.

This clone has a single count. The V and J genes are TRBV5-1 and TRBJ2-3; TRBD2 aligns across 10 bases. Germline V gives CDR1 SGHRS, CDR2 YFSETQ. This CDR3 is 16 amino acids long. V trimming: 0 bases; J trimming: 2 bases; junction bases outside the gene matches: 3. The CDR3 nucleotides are TGCGCCAGCAGCTTGGGGACTAGCGGAAACACAGATACGCAGTATTTT. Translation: CASSLGTSGNTDTQYF.

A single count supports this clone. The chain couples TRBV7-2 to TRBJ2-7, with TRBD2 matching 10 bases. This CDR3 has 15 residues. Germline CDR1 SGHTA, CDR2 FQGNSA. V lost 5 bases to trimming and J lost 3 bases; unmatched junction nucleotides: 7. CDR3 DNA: TGTGCCAGCAGCGGGGGGACTAGCGTTCTCTACGAGCAGTACTTC. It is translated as CASSGGTSVLYEQYF. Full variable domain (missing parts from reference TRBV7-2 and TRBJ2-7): GAGVSQSPSNKVTEKGKDVELRCDPISGHTALYWYRQSLGQGLEFLIYFQGNSAPDKSGLPSDRFSAERTGGSVSTLTIQRTQQEDSAVYLCASSGGTSVLYEQYFGPGTRLTVT.

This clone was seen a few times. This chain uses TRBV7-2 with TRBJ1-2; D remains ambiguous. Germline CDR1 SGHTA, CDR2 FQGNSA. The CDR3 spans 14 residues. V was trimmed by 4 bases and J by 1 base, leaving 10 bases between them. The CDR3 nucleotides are TGTGCCAGCAGCTCCATCGGACGTAACTATGGCTACACCTTC. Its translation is CASSSIGRNYGYTF.

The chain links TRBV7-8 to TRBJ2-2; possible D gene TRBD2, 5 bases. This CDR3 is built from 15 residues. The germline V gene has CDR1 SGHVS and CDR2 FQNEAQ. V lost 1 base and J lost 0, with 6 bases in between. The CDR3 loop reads CASSLGGTNTGELFF. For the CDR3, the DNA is TGTGCCAGCAGCTTAGGAGGGACGAACACCGGGGAGCTGTTTTTT.

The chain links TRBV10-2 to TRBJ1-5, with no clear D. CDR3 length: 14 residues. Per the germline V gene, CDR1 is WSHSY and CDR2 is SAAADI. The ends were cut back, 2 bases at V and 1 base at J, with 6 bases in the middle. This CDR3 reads CASSEVQSNQPQHF. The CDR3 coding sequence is TGCGCCAGCAGTGAGGTCCAGAGCAATCAGCCCCAGCATTTT.